This T cell receptor (beta chain) was retrieved from a study of T cell changes during pregnancy in multiple sclerosis. Profiling relied on immunoSEQ multiplex PCR, and the TCRdb table lists in-frame clones only, not all of them. The repertoire holds some 54,000 clones, 94% seen once, with around 3.2% in the top ten. Germline V CDR1 and CDR2: SGHAT, FQNNGV. Trimming left V 1 base short and J 1 base short, with 8 bases between. The CDR3 runs to 15 residues. Specimen: CD8+ T cells from peripheral blood mononuclear cells, collected in the third trimester of pregnancy. The receptor's source is a female donor with multiple sclerosis, enrolled in a pregnancy study. The gene calls are TRBV11-2 and TRBJ1-5; D unclear. CDR3 bases: TGTGCCAGCAGCTTAGGACGAGGGAGCAATCAGCCCCAGCATTTT. This codes for CASSLGRGSNQPQHF.